This paragraph covers one TCR beta chain sequence. This sample is part of a study of T cell changes during pregnancy in multiple sclerosis. Germline CDR1 is SGHAT and CDR2 is FQNNGV. Trimming left V 6 bases short and J 3 bases short, with 14 bases between. The length of the CDR3 is 14 residues. TCRdb's table, derived via immunoSEQ multiplex PCR, lists solely in-frame clones and lacks some. Of 60,000 to 65,000 clones in the sample, 90% were seen once. The chain carries TRBV11-2 and TRBJ2-5, with a tentative D call TRBD2 (6 bases). The starting material was peripheral blood, obtained in the second trimester of pregnancy. The TCR was taken from a female donor in good health, enrolled as a control in a pregnancy study. The CDR3 DNA reads as TGTGCCAGCAGTTTTGGTAGGGAGGAAGAGACCCAGTACTTC. Translating it yields CASSFGREEETQYF.